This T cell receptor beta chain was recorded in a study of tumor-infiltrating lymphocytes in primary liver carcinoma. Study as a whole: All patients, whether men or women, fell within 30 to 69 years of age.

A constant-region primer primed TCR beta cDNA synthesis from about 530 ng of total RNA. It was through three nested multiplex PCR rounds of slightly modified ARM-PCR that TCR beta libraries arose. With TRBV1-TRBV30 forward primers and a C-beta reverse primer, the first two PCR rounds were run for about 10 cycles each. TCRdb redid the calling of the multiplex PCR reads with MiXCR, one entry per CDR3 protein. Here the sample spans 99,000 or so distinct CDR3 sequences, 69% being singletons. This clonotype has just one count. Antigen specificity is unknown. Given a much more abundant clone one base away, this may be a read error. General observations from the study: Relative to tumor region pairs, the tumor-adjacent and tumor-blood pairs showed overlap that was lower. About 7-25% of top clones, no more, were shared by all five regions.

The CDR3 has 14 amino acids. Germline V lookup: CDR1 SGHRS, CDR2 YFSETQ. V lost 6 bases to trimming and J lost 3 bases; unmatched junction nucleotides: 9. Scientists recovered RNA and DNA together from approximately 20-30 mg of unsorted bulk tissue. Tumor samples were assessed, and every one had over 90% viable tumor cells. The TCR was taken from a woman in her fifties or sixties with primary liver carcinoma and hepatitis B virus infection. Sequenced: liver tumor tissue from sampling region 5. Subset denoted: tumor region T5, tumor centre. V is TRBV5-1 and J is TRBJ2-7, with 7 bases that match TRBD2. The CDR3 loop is CASNSAGAFYEQYF. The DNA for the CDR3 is TGCGCCAGCAACTCGGCGGGAGCCTTCTACGAGCAGTACTTC.